What follows are 10 T cell receptor beta chains derived from one specimen sequenced in a study of cytomegalovirus exposure and HLA in healthy donors. The PCR made use of 60 Vbeta and 13 Jbeta primers. The data were produced by immunoSEQ multiplex PCR, yet TCRdb's version contains in-frame clones alone and is incomplete. Here the sample spans around 150,000 clones, just under 70% being singletons. Sequenced material: PBMCs. Receptor source: a man aged 55 to 69 in good health and CMV-seronegative.

V usage is TRBV7-3 and J usage is TRBJ1-3; no clear D. The CDR3 loop spans 16 amino acids. The V gene's germline CDR1 is SGHTA and CDR2 FQGTGA. Trimming cost V 2 bases and J 0 bases, with 11 bases left between them. The chain's CDR3 is CASSLAARSSGNTIYF. CDR3 sequence (DNA): TGTGCCAGCAGCTTAGCGGCCCGGAGCTCTGGAAACACCATATATTTT. The whole variable domain, filled in from reference TRBV7-3 and TRBJ1-3, reads GAGVSQTPSNKVTEKGKYVELRCDPISGHTALYWYRQSLGQGPEFLIYFQGTGAADDSGLPNDRFFAVRPEGSVSTLKIQRTERGDSAVYLCASSLAARSSGNTIYFGEGSWLTVV.

This rearrangement joins TRBV30 to TRBJ2-3, with 12 positions matching TRBD1. This CDR3 has 15 amino acids. V shed 2 bases and J 6 bases; nucleotides not matched to a gene: 6. Germline V lookup: CDR1 GTSNPN, CDR2 SVGIG (reference sequence). The DNA of the CDR3 is TGTGCCTGGAGTCCGGGACAGGGGGCGCGGGATACGCAGTATTTT. Encoded protein: CAWSPGQGARDTQYF.

The chain carries TRBV28 and TRBJ1-2; the match to TRBD1 covers 8 bases. Germline CDR1 and CDR2: MDHEN and SYDVKM. The CDR3 spans 14 residues. The J segment lost 2 bases and the V segment lost 5 bases, leaving 4 bases of the junction unmatched. The CDR3 loop reads CASSRTGRNYGYTF. Written as DNA, the CDR3 is TGTGCCAGCAGTCGGACAGGGAGGAACTATGGCTACACCTTC.

This clone was seen a handful of times. In nucleotides, the CDR3 is TGTGCCAGCAGAGAGAGGAGGGAAAAACTGTTTTTT. This sequence encodes CASRERREKLFF. V is TRBV2 and J is TRBJ1-4, with D unclear. The CDR3 is 12 amino acids. Germline V CDR1 and CDR2: SNHLY, FYNNEI. V lost 6 bases and J lost 8, with 10 bases in between. The full variable domain, in which reference TRBV2 and TRBJ1-4 provide the parts outside the CDR3, is EPEVTQTPSHQVTQMGQEVILRCVPISNHLYFYWYRQILGQKVEFLVSFYNNEISEKSEIFDDQFSVERPDGSNFTLKIRSTKLEDSAMYFCASRERREKLFFGSGTQLSVL.

This clone showed up just once. The chain couples TRBV5-4 to TRBJ2-1, with 8 bases identical to TRBD2. CDR3 size: 15 residues. Germline CDR1 and CDR2: SGHNT and YYREEE (reference sequence). Unmatched junction bases numbered 9, after V lost 2 bases and J lost 8 bases. CDR3 nucleotide sequence: TGTGCCAGCAGCTTTGTCGGGAGGGCAGGGGATGAGCAGTTCTTC. Protein: CASSFVGRAGDEQFF.

This chain links TRBV4-3 with TRBJ1-3; D is undetermined. Between the trimmed V and J ends, which lost 2 bases and 0 bases, there was a span of 17 bases. The CDR3 covers 18 residues. The germline V gene encodes CDR1 LGHNA and CDR2 YSLEER. The CDR3 spells CASSQRGPSEASGNTIYF. The CDR3 bases are TGCGCCAGCAGCCAAAGAGGTCCGAGCGAGGCCTCTGGAAACACCATATATTTT.

This chain joins TRBV25-1 and TRBJ2-1; D may be TRBD2 (6 bases). The V gene lost 5 bases and the J gene lost 1 base, with 18 bases spanning the gap. The CDR3 runs to 17 residues. Per the germline V gene, CDR1 is MGHDK and CDR2 is SYGVNS. The CDR3 sequence: CASSPRAVAESYNEQFF. The CDR3 DNA reads TGTGCCAGCAGTCCCCGCGCGGTAGCGGAGTCCTACAATGAGCAGTTCTTC.

The V and J genes are TRBV5-4 and TRBJ2-2; 7 bases align to TRBD1. V was pared by 3 bases and J by 3 bases, with 2 bases of the junction left unmatched. The CDR3 is 14 amino acids. The germline CDR1 and CDR2 sequences are SGHNT and YYREEE (reference sequence). Here the CDR3 DNA reads TGTGCCAGCAGCTCTCAGGGGGACACCGGGGAGCTGTTTTTT. This codes for CASSSQGDTGELFF.

The rearrangement links TRBV7-2 to TRBJ2-7, with 7 bases matching TRBD2. The germline V gene has CDR1 SGHTA and CDR2 FQGNSA. The CDR3 loop spans 14 amino acids. Losses at the gene ends were 5 bases for V and 7 bases for J; bases not matched to a gene: 11. DNA of the CDR3: TGTGCCAGCAGCGGGAGGGCGGGAGTGTGGGAGCAGTACTTC. It translates to CASSGRAGVWEQYF.

This chain joins TRBV5-4 and TRBJ2-7; TRBD1 agrees at 7 bases. CDR3 length: 15 residues. V shed 4 bases, J shed 3 bases, and the junction held 10 bases outside the gene matches. Germline-derived CDR1 and CDR2 are SGHNT and YYREEE (reference sequence). The CDR3 loop reads CASSRKTGNSYEQYF. CDR3 nucleotide sequence: TGTGCCAGCAGCCGCAAGACAGGGAATAGCTACGAGCAGTACTTC.